A single sample gave rise to the 29 T cell receptor beta chains below, sequenced in a study of Ad26.COV2.S vaccination and SARS-CoV-2 variants. Profiling relied on immunoSEQ multiplex PCR, and the TCRdb table lists in-frame clones only, not all of them. Seen here are 440,000 or so clones, about 90% observed once, and the top ten hold about 1.7%. Treatment specified: roughly 19 received Ad26.COV2.S at low or high dose, single or two shots; about 5 received placebo; per-sample allocation not given. It was on day 63 after the first vaccine or placebo injection that samples were taken. The source material was peripheral blood, sampled in a trial of Ad26.COV2.S vaccine versus placebo. Receptor source: a person aged 18-60 years who received the Ad26.COV2.S COVID-19 vaccine or a placebo.

The gene calls are TRBV6-6 and TRBJ2-1; no clear D. V lost 2 bases, J lost 7 bases, and 12 bases lay in between. Per the germline V gene, CDR1 is MNHNY and CDR2 is SVGAGI (reference sequence). CDR3 size: 14 residues. CDR3 DNA: TGTGCCAGCAGTTACATTAATTTGGCGAATGAGCAGTTCTTC. This encodes CASSYINLANEQFF.

In the case of this clone: One junction end disagrees with the germline gene, perhaps due to a read error. The chain combines TRBV3-1 (or the pseudogene TRBV3-2) with TRBJ2-5, with a weak D call TRBD2 (6 bases). The CDR3 extends over 12 amino acids. Looked up from germline, CDR1 is LGHDT and CDR2 is YNNKEL (reference sequence). The CDR3 is CASSSGLEGPNF. CDR3 DNA: TGTGCCAGCAGCTCCGGCCTGGAGGGTCCTAACTTC.

The chain recombines TRBV5-6 with TRBJ1-2, with 7 nucleotides matching TRBD1. V lost 4 bases to trimming and J lost 8 bases; unmatched junction nucleotides: 8. Per the germline V gene, CDR1 is SGHDT and CDR2 is YYEEEE. This CDR3 is built from 13 residues. The CDR3 DNA reads as TGTGCCAGCAGCCCGGGACAGAAAGAGGGCTACACCTTC. Amino acids: CASSPGQKEGYTF.

The V call is TRBV7-2, the J call TRBJ2-7, with D possibly TRBD2 on 7 matching bases. The CDR3 contains 14 residues. V was cut by 4 bases and J by 2 bases, with 12 bases left in between. Germline assignment: CDR1 SGHTA and CDR2 FQGNSA. CDR3 coding DNA: TGTGCCAGCAGCTGGGGGGGGGCGACCTACGAGCAGTACTTC. It yields the protein CASSWGGATYEQYF.

This chain joins TRBV6-2 or TRBV6-3 and TRBJ1-5; D unresolved. The CDR3 contains 15 residues. V lost 2 bases to trimming and J lost 9 bases, with 17 bases between them. Germline CDR1 MNHEY, CDR2 SVGEGT. The CDR3 nucleotides are TGTGCCAGCAGTTACGGGTTTTCTCTGGAGGGGCCCCAGCATTTT. It translates to CASSYGFSLEGPQHF.

This clone was counted a single time. This sequence joins TRBV7-2 and TRBJ2-5; 12 positions match TRBD1. CDR3 length: 15 amino acids. V trimming: 5 bases; J trimming: 5 bases; junction bases outside the gene matches: 6. CDR1 is SGHTA, CDR2 FQGNSA, per germline. The CDR3: CASSRDRGRGETQYF. Here the CDR3 DNA reads TGTGCCAGCAGCAGGGACAGGGGGCGGGGTGAGACCCAGTACTTC.

This rearrangement joins TRBV7-9 to TRBJ1-6; 7 bases align to TRBD1. The V gene end was trimmed by 4 bases and the J gene end by 6 bases; junction bases not matched to a gene: 9. CDR3 size: 16 residues. Germline CDR1 SEHNR, CDR2 FQNEAQ (reference sequence). The CDR3 here is CASSSRGEGANSPLHF. CDR3 sequence (DNA): TGTGCCAGCAGCTCCAGGGGGGAGGGGGCTAATTCACCCCTCCACTTT.

The chain combines TRBV7-9 with TRBJ2-7, with D perhaps matching TRBD2 (5 bases). This CDR3 has 15 amino acids. The V end lost 5 bases, the J end lost 3 bases, and 17 bases lay between the germline ends. Per germline, CDR1 SEHNR and CDR2 FQNEAQ (reference sequence). The CDR3 is CASSQERSWDYEQYF. The CDR3 DNA reads TGTGCCAGCAGCCAAGAGCGGTCTTGGGACTACGAGCAGTACTTC.

The rearrangement uses TRBV30 and TRBJ1-2, with D perhaps TRBD1 (6 bases). Germline CDR1 reads GTSNPN; CDR2 reads SVGIG (reference sequence). The CDR3 runs 11 residues. Trimming left V 8 bases short and J 8 bases short, with 15 bases between. The CDR3 here is CARRGGNGYTF. The CDR3 DNA reads as TGTGCCCGGCGTGGGGGCAACGGCTACACCTTC.

The V gene is TRBV7-2, the J gene TRBJ2-5; a weak D match, TRBD1 (6 bases). Germline loops: CDR1 SGHTA, CDR2 FQGNSA. The CDR3 runs to 13 residues. The V gene lost 9 bases and the J gene lost 3 bases, with 14 bases spanning the gap. The CDR3 loop reads CASLTGGKETQYF. The CDR3 DNA reads as TGTGCCAGTCTGACTGGGGGCAAAGAGACCCAGTACTTC.

The genes are TRBV4-1 and TRBJ1-6, with 9 positions matching TRBD1. The CDR3 has 15 residues. With 4 bases clipped from V and 8 bases from J, the junction kept 6 bases outside the gene matches. Germline CDR1 is MGHRA and CDR2 is YSYEKL. The CDR3 region has the DNA TGCGCCAGCAGCCCGCCGGACAGGGGTCATTCACCCCTCCACTTT. Translated, it gives CASSPPDRGHSPLHF.

The chain employs TRBV18 and TRBJ1-5; TRBD1 agrees at 7 bases. CDR3 length: 13 residues. With V trimmed by 6 bases and J by 7 bases, 6 bases remained unmatched. Germline-derived CDR1 and CDR2 are KGHSH and LQKENI. The CDR3 region has the DNA TGTGCCAGCTCGGGGACAGTAACGCAGCCCCAGCATTTT. Protein: CASSGTVTQPQHF. Full variable domain (rest looked up from reference TRBV18 and TRBJ1-5): NAGVMQNPRHLVRRRGQEARLRCSPMKGHSHVYWYRQLPEEGLKFMVYLQKENIIDESGMPKERFSAEFPKEGPSILRIQQVVRGDSAAYFCASSGTVTQPQHFGDGTRLSIL.

The chain joins TRBV9 to TRBJ1-2, with 7 bases identical to TRBD1. V shed 4 bases, J shed 8 bases, and the junction held 11 bases outside the gene matches. This CDR3 has 14 amino acids. CDR1 and CDR2 (germline): SGDLS, YYNGEE. CDR3 in DNA: TGTGCCAGCAGCTCAGGGGACAGCGGGATAGGCTACACCTTC. Translating gives CASSSGDSGIGYTF. The variable domain in full, completed from reference TRBV9 and TRBJ1-2, reads DSGVTQTPKHLITATGQRVTLRCSPRSGDLSVYWYQQSLDQGLQFLIQYYNGEERAKGNILERFSAQQFPDLHSELNLSSLELGDSALYFCASSSGDSGIGYTFGSGTRLTVV.

The J gene is TRBJ1-2, the V gene TRBV5-6, with 9 bases matching TRBD1. The J segment lost 6 bases and the V segment lost 5 bases, leaving 8 bases of the junction unmatched. The CDR3 has 14 residues. Per germline, CDR1 SGHDT and CDR2 YYEEEE. The CDR3 DNA is TGTGCCAGCAGTAAGAAACAGGGGGCCCATGGCTACACCTTC. This encodes CASSKKQGAHGYTF.

The V and J genes are TRBV7-2 and TRBJ2-1; D not resolved. The CDR3 contains 12 residues. Germline CDR1 is SGHTA and CDR2 is FQGNSA. The V and J ends lost 4 bases and 7 bases respectively, with 8 bases between them. CDR3 DNA: TGTGCCAGCAGCTCTTTTATGAATGAGCAGTTCTTC. Protein product: CASSSFMNEQFF.

J is TRBJ1-1 and V is TRBV6-2 or TRBV6-3; 10 positions match TRBD1. The junction had 10 bases not matched to a gene; V was cut back by 6 bases and J by 0 bases. Germline V CDR1 and CDR2: MNHEY, SVGEGT. The CDR3 contains 17 residues. CDR3 residues: CASSIRQGAAMNTEAFF. The CDR3 DNA reads TGTGCCAGCAGCATTAGACAGGGGGCGGCTATGAACACTGAAGCTTTCTTT.

The chain recombines TRBV27 with TRBJ2-1; D might be TRBD2 (6 bases). CDR3 length: 15 amino acids. Germline V gene data show CDR1 as MNHEY and CDR2 as SMNVEV (reference sequence). The V gene lost 4 bases and the J gene lost 4 bases, with 14 bases spanning the gap. The CDR3 reads CASSSLAGTYNEQFF. The CDR3 nucleotides read TGTGCCAGCAGTTCGCTTGCGGGGACTTACAATGAGCAGTTCTTC.

The gene calls are TRBV5-6 and TRBJ1-1; the D is unclear. The CDR3 sequence is 14 residues long. In germline, CDR1 is SGHDT, CDR2 YYEEEE. V gave up 0 bases and J gave up 3 bases, with 9 bases separating them. DNA for the CDR3: TGTGCCAGCAGCTTGGATTGGCGGGACACTGAAGCTTTCTTT. The encoded protein is CASSLDWRDTEAFF. The full variable domain, rest sourced from reference TRBV5-6 and TRBJ1-1, is DAGVTQSPTHLIKTRGQQVTLRCSPKSGHDTVSWYQQALGQGPQFIFQYYEEEERQRGNFPDRFSGHQFPNYSSELNVNALLLGDSALYLCASSLDWRDTEAFFGQGTRLTVV.

This sequence joins TRBV9 and TRBJ2-4; 8 positions match TRBD1. There are 16 residues in the CDR3. V was pared by 3 bases and J by 0 bases, with 5 bases of the junction left unmatched. The V gene's germline CDR1 is SGDLS and CDR2 YYNGEE. CDR3: CASSGQGAGAKNIQYF. CDR3 DNA sequence: TGTGCCAGCAGCGGTCAGGGGGCGGGAGCCAAAAACATTCAGTACTTC.

The chain combines TRBV12-3 or TRBV12-4 with TRBJ2-1; the D gene is possibly TRBD2 (6 bases). Trimming removed 2 bases at V and 9 bases at J, with 8 bases between. The CDR3 length is 12 residues. The CDR3 loop reads CASSLSGLEQFF. CDR3 DNA: TGTGCCAGCAGTTTAAGCGGGCTTGAGCAGTTCTTC.

The chain joins TRBV7-2 to TRBJ1-4; 8 bases line up with TRBD1. This CDR3 comprises 16 residues. CDR1 is SGHTA and CDR2 is FQGNSA in the germline V gene. Unmatched junction bases numbered 7, after V lost 2 bases and J lost 5 bases. This chain's CDR3 is CASSLRPRTGNEKLFF. Written as DNA, the CDR3 is TGTGCCAGCAGCTTACGGCCTCGGACAGGGAATGAAAAACTGTTTTTT.

The J gene is TRBJ2-7, the V gene TRBV7-9; 11 bases map to TRBD2. V was pared by 6 bases and J by 2 bases, with 6 bases of the junction left unmatched. The germline gives CDR1 SEHNR, CDR2 FQNEAQ (reference sequence). This CDR3 contains 15 residues. CDR3 protein: CASRRLAGPAYEQYF. CDR3 sequence (DNA): TGTGCCAGCAGGAGACTAGCGGGGCCAGCCTACGAGCAGTACTTC.

The V gene is TRBV6-6, the J gene TRBJ2-2, with 9 bases lining up with TRBD1. V lost 6 bases to trimming and J lost 6 bases; unmatched junction nucleotides: 8. Germline V gene sequence: CDR1 MNHNY, CDR2 SVGAGI (reference sequence). The CDR3 spans 15 residues. The CDR3 region is CASRAPGQGPGELFF. CDR3 sequence (DNA): TGTGCCAGCAGAGCACCGGGACAGGGTCCCGGGGAGCTGTTTTTT.

J is TRBJ2-3 and V is TRBV5-1; D is undetermined. The CDR3 runs to 14 residues. Trimming took off 5 bases at V and 1 base at J, with 11 bases between the two ends. Germline CDR1 is SGHRS and CDR2 is YFSETQ. CDR3 protein: CASSVRLGTDTQYF. The CDR3 DNA reads as TGCGCCAGCAGTGTTAGACTGGGCACAGATACGCAGTATTTT.

The chain employs TRBV4-1 and TRBJ1-5; TRBD1 might be the D (5 bases). This CDR3 region has 15 residues. V lost 4 bases and J 3 bases, leaving 13 bases between the germline ends. Germline V gene sequence: CDR1 MGHRA, CDR2 YSYEKL. In DNA form, the CDR3 reads TGCGCCAGCAGCCGGAATGACAGAGACAATCAGCCCCAGCATTTT. The encoded protein is CASSRNDRDNQPQHF.

The V and J genes are TRBV5-1 and TRBJ2-1; the match to TRBD1 covers 10 bases. In germline, CDR1 is SGHRS, CDR2 YFSETQ. This CDR3 comprises 22 residues. V gave up 1 base and J gave up 2 bases; unmatched junction bases: 21. DNA of the CDR3: TGCGCCAGCAGCTTGAGACAGGGGGCGGCATGGGGAACCCACCTTACCTACAATGAGCAGTTCTTC. This codes for CASSLRQGAAWGTHLTYNEQFF.

The chain is built from TRBV6-6 and TRBJ2-7; tentative D call: TRBD2 (5 bases). The germline V gene encodes CDR1 MNHNY and CDR2 SVGAGI (reference sequence). The CDR3 extends over 14 amino acids. The germline V and J ends were trimmed by 0 bases and 0 bases, with 6 bases remaining between them. CDR3 amino acids: CASSYSGSSYEQYF. The CDR3 DNA sequence: TGTGCCAGCAGTTACTCGGGGAGCTCCTACGAGCAGTACTTC.

The chain combines TRBV3-1 (or the pseudogene TRBV3-2) with TRBJ2-5; weak D call: TRBD1 (6 bases). This CDR3 contains 14 residues. Looked up from germline, CDR1 is LGHDT and CDR2 is YNNKEL (reference sequence). Trimming cost V 4 bases and J 5 bases, with 14 bases left between them. The CDR3 DNA is TGTGCCAGCAGCCCGAACAGGGTCTTGGAGACCCAGTACTTC. Its translation: CASSPNRVLETQYF.

The chain joins TRBV6-2 or TRBV6-3 to TRBJ2-5; a possible D gene is TRBD2 (5 bases). Trimming took off 6 bases at V and 3 bases at J, with 11 bases between the two ends. The CDR3 has 13 residues. The V gene's germline CDR1 is MNHEY and CDR2 SVGEGT. The DNA of the CDR3 is TGTGCCAGCAGCCGGAGGAAGGAAGAGACCCAGTACTTC. Translation gives CASSRRKEETQYF.